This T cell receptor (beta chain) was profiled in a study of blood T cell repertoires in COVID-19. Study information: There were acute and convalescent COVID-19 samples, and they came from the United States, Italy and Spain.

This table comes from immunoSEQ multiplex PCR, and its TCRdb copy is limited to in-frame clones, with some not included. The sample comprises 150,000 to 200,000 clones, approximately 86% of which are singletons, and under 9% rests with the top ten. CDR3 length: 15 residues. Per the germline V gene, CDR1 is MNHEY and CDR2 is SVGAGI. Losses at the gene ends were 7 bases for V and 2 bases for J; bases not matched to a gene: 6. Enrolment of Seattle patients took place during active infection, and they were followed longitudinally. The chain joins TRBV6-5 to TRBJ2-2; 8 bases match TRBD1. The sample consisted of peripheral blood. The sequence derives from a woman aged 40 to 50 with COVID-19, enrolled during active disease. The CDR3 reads CASTRQGLNTGELFF. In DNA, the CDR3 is TGTGCCAGCACCCGACAGGGGTTAAACACCGGGGAGCTGTTTTTT.